One sample yielded the 21 T cell receptor beta chains listed below, sequenced in a study of blood T cell repertoires in COVID-19. Clones were read by immunoSEQ multiplex PCR, and TCRdb kept only the in-frame ones, dropping some. The sample lists around 170,000 clones, 80% to 90% occurring once. The specimen sequenced was peripheral blood. These receptor sequences come from a man aged 60 to 69 with acute or convalescent COVID-19.

This chain joins TRBV19 and TRBJ2-5; 7 positions match TRBD2. The germline V gene encodes CDR1 LNHDA and CDR2 SQIVND (reference sequence). V dropped 7 bases and J dropped 0; count of bases not matched to a gene: 8. This CDR3 contains 15 residues. In DNA, the CDR3 is TGTGCCAGTAAATTAACTAGCGTCAACCAAGAGACCCAGTACTTC. Encoded protein: CASKLTSVNQETQYF. The variable domain in full, completed from reference TRBV19 and TRBJ2-5, reads DGGITQSPKYLFRKEGQNVTLSCEQNLNHDAMYWYRQDPGQGLRLIYYSQIVNDFQKGDIAEGYSVSREKKESFPLTVTSAQKNPTAFYLCASKLTSVNQETQYFGPGTRLLVL.

V and J are TRBV19 and TRBJ2-3; 8 nucleotides align to TRBD1. The CDR3 spans 20 residues. With V trimmed by 3 bases and J by 0 bases, 17 bases remained unmatched. In germline, CDR1 is LNHDA, CDR2 SQIVND (reference sequence). The CDR3 loop is CASSIPPGQVPGASTDTQYF. CDR3 in DNA: TGTGCCAGTAGTATCCCCCCGGGACAGGTCCCAGGGGCGAGCACAGATACGCAGTATTTT.

This chain connects TRBV24-1 to TRBJ2-1; D call uncertain. The CDR3 is 13 amino acids. The V end was cut by 9 bases, the J end by 9 bases, with 17 bases between. From germline, CDR1 is KGHDR and CDR2 SFDVKD. DNA for the CDR3: TGTGCCACCCTTAAATCCGCGTCAGGTGAGCAGTTCTTC. Encoded protein: CATLKSASGEQFF.

This chain connects TRBV2 to TRBJ2-7; TRBD1 agrees at 7 bases. J gave up 3 bases and V 8 bases, and 10 bases lay outside the gene matches. The CDR3 sequence is 14 residues long. Looked up from germline, CDR1 is SNHLY and CDR2 is FYNNEI. CDR3 bases: TGTGCCAGCCTCAAGGACAGGCAGTTCTACGAGCAGTACTTC. Translating it yields CASLKDRQFYEQYF.

This chain uses TRBV27 with TRBJ2-7, with TRBD2 matching over 8 bases. Unmatched junction bases numbered 5, after V lost 5 bases and J lost 2 bases. CDR1 MNHEY and CDR2 SMNVEV come from the germline V gene (reference sequence). The CDR3 has 14 residues. CDR3 coding DNA: TGTGCCAGCAGTGACGGGACTAGACCCTACGAGCAGTACTTC. This sequence encodes CASSDGTRPYEQYF.

This clone was picked up one time. The chain couples TRBV10-3 to TRBJ2-7; tentative D call: TRBD1 (5 bases). The CDR3 has 16 residues. Germline CDR1 ENHRY, CDR2 SYGVKD. V dropped 4 bases and J dropped 6 bases, with 22 bases sitting between them. The CDR3 DNA is TGTGCCATCAGTGCCCGCCCAGGGCTTACACTAACCGAGCAGTACTTC. Protein product: CAISARPGLTLTEQYF.

This clone appeared a single time. The chain recombines TRBV7-2 with TRBJ1-1; 7 bases match TRBD1. The CDR3 sequence is 15 residues long. Losses at the gene ends were 0 bases for V and 11 bases for J; bases not matched to a gene: 12. Germline-derived CDR1 and CDR2 are SGHTA and FQGNSA. CDR3 nucleotide sequence: TGTGCCAGCAGCTTAGCGACAGGGTTTAGGTTGACGGCTTTCTTT. This sequence encodes CASSLATGFRLTAFF. Combining the CDR3 with reference TRBV7-2 and TRBJ1-1 gives the whole variable domain GAGVSQSPSNKVTEKGKDVELRCDPISGHTALYWYRQSLGQGLEFLIYFQGNSAPDKSGLPSDRFSAERTGGSVSTLTIQRTQQEDSAVYLCASSLATGFRLTAFFGQGTRLTVV.

For this clone: One end of the junction fails to match germline, which may point to a read error. CDR3 nucleotides: TGTGCCAGTAGTACCTCTGGACAGACCTTCGGCGTGGTTTTC. Amino acids: CASSTSGQTFGVVF. The rearrangement uses TRBV19 and TRBJ1-2; a weak D match, TRBD1 (6 bases). The CDR3 runs to 14 residues. CDR1 and CDR2 from the germline V gene are LNHDA and SQIVND (reference sequence).

The chain joins TRBV3-1 (or the pseudogene TRBV3-2) to TRBJ2-7; D may be TRBD2 (7 bases). In germline, CDR1 is LGHDT, CDR2 YNNKEL (reference sequence). V lost 1 base and J lost 2, with 15 bases in between. CDR3 size: 16 residues. The CDR3 loop reads CASSQVYGGPTYEQYF. The DNA of the CDR3 is TGTGCCAGCAGCCAAGTTTACGGGGGGCCCACCTACGAGCAGTACTTC.

The CDR3 protein is CASSLGESYNEQFF. The CDR3 DNA reads TGTGCCAGCAGCTTGGGAGAGTCCTACAATGAGCAGTTCTTC. The chain has TRBV11-3 and TRBJ2-1; perhaps TRBD2 as D (5 bases). CDR1 SGHNT and CDR2 YENEEA come from the germline V gene. CDR3 length: 14 residues. The V gene lost 3 bases and the J gene lost 1 base, with 7 bases spanning the gap.

The chain is built from TRBV5-6 and TRBJ1-2; 7 bases fit TRBD1. Germline lookup yields CDR1 SGHDT and CDR2 YYEEEE. Germline trimming cut 4 bases from V and 4 bases from J; bases unmatched to any gene: 13. CDR3 length equals 16 residues. CDR3 bases: TGTGCCAGCAGCATTGACAGGGACCCGCTAATCTATGGCTACACCTTC. Its protein product is CASSIDRDPLIYGYTF.

J is TRBJ1-2 and V is TRBV4-1; the D gene is possibly TRBD1 (5 bases). This CDR3 spans 14 amino acids. Germline loops: CDR1 MGHRA, CDR2 YSYEKL. V dropped 2 bases and J dropped 8 bases, with 15 bases sitting between them. CDR3 DNA sequence: TGCGCCAGCAGCCAAACAGGACCACTATGGGGCTACACCTTC. Translated, it gives CASSQTGPLWGYTF.

This chain uses TRBV29-1 with TRBJ1-5, with 9 bases identical to TRBD1. The CDR3 extends over 13 amino acids. With V trimmed by 6 bases and J by 7 bases, 7 bases remained unmatched. CDR1 SQVTM and CDR2 ANQGSEA come from the germline V gene. The DNA of the CDR3 is TGCAGCGTACTACAGGGGGCAGGACAGCCCCAGCATTTT. Amino acid sequence: CSVLQGAGQPQHF.

The V and J genes are TRBV7-2 and TRBJ1-5, with 7 bases matching TRBD1. V lost 1 base to trimming and J lost 5 bases; unmatched junction nucleotides: 5. The CDR3 sequence is 15 residues long. Germline V gene data show CDR1 as SGHTA and CDR2 as FQGNSA. CDR3 amino acids: CASSLGRQGYQPQHF. The DNA for the CDR3 is TGTGCCAGCAGCTTAGGCCGACAGGGATATCAGCCCCAGCATTTT.

The V gene is TRBV5-3, the J gene TRBJ1-4; D is ambiguous. TRBV5-3 counts as an open reading frame of uncertain function. V was trimmed by 3 bases and J by 0 bases, leaving 9 bases between them. The CDR3 loop spans 15 amino acids. CDR3 in amino acids: CARSSHGATNEKLFF. CDR3 bases: TGTGCCAGAAGCTCCCACGGGGCAACTAATGAAAAACTGTTTTTT.

The V call is TRBV27, the J call TRBJ2-7, with D uncertain. Trimming cost V 2 bases and J 5 bases, with 10 bases left between them. Looked up from germline, CDR1 is MNHEY and CDR2 is SMNVEV (reference sequence). The CDR3 spans 13 residues. CDR3: CASSLGPFNEQYF. CDR3 nucleotides: TGTGCCAGCAGTTTAGGCCCATTTAACGAGCAGTACTTC.

The chain is built from TRBV5-1 and TRBJ1-2; no reliable D call. This CDR3 comprises 9 residues. Germline V lookup: CDR1 SGHRS, CDR2 YFSETQ. Between the trimmed V and J ends, which lost 3 bases and 14 bases, there was a span of 8 bases. The CDR3 sequence is CASSWPNTF. Here the CDR3 DNA reads TGCGCCAGCAGCTGGCCAAATACCTTC.

This clone was seen once. The chain employs TRBV5-1 and TRBJ2-1; D gene ambiguous. The CDR3 is made up of 14 amino acids. The germline V gene encodes CDR1 SGHRS and CDR2 YFSETQ. V was pared by 0 bases and J by 7 bases, with 11 bases between. The CDR3 nucleotides are TGCGCCAGCAGCTTGGAGATACAGTCGAATGAGCAGTTCTTC. Translating gives CASSLEIQSNEQFF.

The V and J genes are TRBV19 and TRBJ1-3; D is possibly TRBD1 (5 bases). CDR1 and CDR2 from the germline V gene are LNHDA and SQIVND (reference sequence). Trimming pared 8 bases from V and 3 bases from J, leaving 17 bases between. This CDR3 contains 15 residues. The CDR3 DNA follows: TGTGCCAGTTCTGTGGGCAGGGCGAGTGGAAACACCATATATTTT. Its protein product is CASSVGRASGNTIYF.

V and J are TRBV29-1 and TRBJ2-1; 11 bases align to TRBD2. In germline, CDR1 is SQVTM, CDR2 ANQGSEA. The length of the CDR3 is 17 residues. V trimming: 3 bases; J trimming: 3 bases; junction bases outside the gene matches: 10. CDR3 protein: CSVERSLAGGYYNEQFF. The CDR3, as DNA: TGCAGCGTTGAGAGGAGTCTAGCGGGGGGCTACTACAATGAGCAGTTCTTC.

This chain joins TRBV5-6 and TRBJ2-3, with a possible D match to TRBD2 (6 bases). Trimming cost V 0 bases and J 1 base, with 6 bases left between them. This CDR3 comprises 14 residues. Germline-derived CDR1 and CDR2 are SGHDT and YYEEEE. This CDR3 is CASSLGLGTDTQYF. CDR3 nucleotides: TGTGCCAGCAGCTTGGGACTAGGCACAGATACGCAGTATTTT.